This entry concerns a single TCR beta chain. Germline trimming cut 0 bases from V and 7 bases from J; bases unmatched to any gene: 8. Per the germline V gene, CDR1 is SGDLS and CDR2 is YYNGEE. The CDR3 spans 15 residues. The sample originates from a study of blood T cells in healthy people across ages. Every donor gave 9 to 10 milliliters of peripheral blood. Extractions gave at least 5.5 micrograms of total RNA per sample. Then a second PCR, running roughly 7 to 11 cycles, was carried out with a sample-barcoded 5' primer and a J-beta primer mix. Via MiXCR, TCRdb re-called the 5' RACE reads, giving one row per CDR3 protein. The data contain around 1,600,000 distinct CDR3 sequences, about 42% of them singletons.

Input material: blood. This TCR was recovered from a woman younger than 30 in good health. The chain is built from TRBV9 and TRBJ2-7; 9 positions match TRBD2. The CDR3 spells CASSVGSSGVNEQYF. The CDR3 DNA follows: TGTGCCAGCAGCGTAGGATCTAGCGGGGTGAATGAGCAGTACTTC.